This TCR beta chain is drawn from a study of identical twins. The CDR3 is made up of 15 amino acids. Germline lookup yields CDR1 MNHEY and CDR2 SMNVEV (reference sequence). V lost 2 bases to trimming and J lost 2 bases; unmatched junction nucleotides: 3. In this sample, this clonotype turned up a few times. The authors used template switching to add a universal primer site and gave cDNA unique molecular identifiers. TCRdb reprocessed the 5' RACE reads with MiXCR, giving one entry per CDR3 protein. The sample holds about 340,000 distinct CDR3 sequences, 9% to 15% seen once. The same specimen was also included in a second study, on yellow fever vaccine responses in identical twins.

The material sequenced was CD8+ T cells sorted from blood. This sequence was found in a woman in her late teens or twenties in good health. J is TRBJ2-1 and V is TRBV27, with TRBD2 matching over 7 bases. DNA of the CDR3: TGTGCCAGCAGTTTAGCGCTAGCGGCCTACAATGAGCAGTTCTTC. Translation: CASSLALAAYNEQFF.